These 31 T cell receptor beta chains came from one sample sequenced in a study of T-cell memory formation after mild COVID-19. TCRdb used MiXCR to reprocess the 5' RACE reads, holding one entry per CDR3 protein. The sample records approximately 400,000 distinct CDR3 sequences, 20% to 25% being singletons. Material: PBMCs or a T cell subset sorted from them (not recorded which). The receptors stem from an adult woman who had mild COVID-19 (a few samples of this study predate the infection). Cell type and time point are not known.

The count of this clonotype is one. The CDR3 sequence: CASSLSRGHSNQPQHF. The CDR3, as DNA: TGTGCCAGCAGCCTAAGTAGGGGGCATAGCAATCAGCCCCAGCATTTT. The V gene is TRBV11-2, the J gene TRBJ1-5, with 7 bases aligning to TRBD1. This CDR3 comprises 16 residues. CDR1 SGHAT and CDR2 FQNNGV come from the germline V gene. V shed 5 bases, J shed 0 bases, and the junction held 7 bases outside the gene matches.

J is TRBJ2-3 and V is TRBV20-1; D may match TRBD1 or TRBD2 (5 bases each). Germline V gene lookup returns CDR1 DFQATT and CDR2 SNEGSKA (reference sequence). There are 15 residues in the CDR3. Trimming left V 0 bases short and J 0 bases short, with 10 bases between. The CDR3 here is CSAREGTASTDTQYF. DNA for the CDR3: TGCAGTGCTAGAGAAGGGACGGCGAGCACAGATACGCAGTATTTT.

The chain employs TRBV7-9 and TRBJ1-3; TRBD1 matches 8 bases. Unmatched junction bases numbered 9, after V lost 5 bases and J lost 3 bases. Per germline, CDR1 SEHNR and CDR2 FQNEAQ (reference sequence). CDR3 length: 16 residues. CDR3 sequence: CASSADRVSGGNTIYF. CDR3 sequence (DNA): TGTGCCAGCAGCGCGGACAGGGTCTCGGGTGGAAACACCATATATTTT.

This clonotype was counted between two and nine times. The chain links TRBV5-6 to TRBJ2-3, with TRBD1 matching over 11 bases. CDR1 is SGHDT and CDR2 is YYEEEE in the germline V gene. The CDR3 totals 15 residues. The J segment lost 6 bases and the V segment lost 1 base, leaving 4 bases of the junction unmatched. CDR3 amino acids: CASSLWTGGVDTQYF. The DNA for the CDR3 is TGTGCCAGCAGCTTGTGGACAGGGGGCGTCGATACGCAGTATTTT.

The sample holds a few counts of this clonotype. The chain couples TRBV20-1 to TRBJ2-7; 15 bases line up with TRBD2. J gave up 2 bases and V 6 bases, and 5 bases lay outside the gene matches. The CDR3 extends over 15 amino acids. CDR1 DFQATT and CDR2 SNEGSKA come from the germline V gene (reference sequence). DNA of the CDR3: TGCAGTGCGCGGACTAGCGGGAGGGCCCCCTACGAGCAGTACTTC. It codes for CSARTSGRAPYEQYF.

Ten or more counts support this clonotype. The rearrangement joins TRBV5-1 to TRBJ2-3, with D tentatively TRBD1 (6 bases). Germline V gene lookup returns CDR1 SGHRS and CDR2 YFSETQ. V lost 4 bases and J 0 bases, leaving 12 bases between the germline ends. The CDR3 has 15 residues. The CDR3 DNA sequence: TGCGCCAGCAGCCCGACAGGATCTAGCACAGATACGCAGTATTTT. Its protein product is CASSPTGSSTDTQYF.

V usage is TRBV19 and J usage is TRBJ2-1, with D uncertain. This CDR3 contains 11 residues. With 5 bases removed from V and 12 bases from J, the gap between germline ends came to 11 bases. Germline assignment: CDR1 LNHDA and CDR2 SQIVND (reference sequence). The DNA for the CDR3 is TGTGCCAGTAGTTCCGCGCAGCGGCAGTTCTTC. Residues: CASSSAQRQFF.

This chain joins TRBV9 and TRBJ2-3; the D gene is possibly TRBD2 (5 bases). There are 13 residues in the CDR3. V lost 3 bases to trimming and J lost 5 bases, with 10 bases between them. The germline V gene has CDR1 SGDLS and CDR2 YYNGEE. This CDR3 reads CASSAVSEDTQYF. The CDR3 region has the DNA TGTGCCAGCAGCGCGGTTAGCGAAGATACGCAGTATTTT.

The chain carries TRBV15 and TRBJ1-2; D unresolved. The CDR3 is 16 residues long. Germline loops: CDR1 LNHNV, CDR2 YYDKDF (reference sequence). V was trimmed by 0 bases and J by 2 bases, leaving 13 bases between them. The CDR3: CATSRDSRQPNYGYTF. The CDR3, as DNA: TGTGCCACCAGCAGAGATAGTCGGCAGCCAAACTATGGCTACACCTTC.

The gene calls are TRBV5-4 and TRBJ1-2; the match to TRBD1 covers 7 bases. With 1 base clipped from V and 6 bases from J, the junction kept 3 bases outside the gene matches. The germline gives CDR1 SGHNT, CDR2 YYREEE (reference sequence). This CDR3 comprises 13 residues. The CDR3 bases are TGTGCCAGCAGCTTGAAAGGGGGCAATGGCTACACCTTC. It encodes CASSLKGGNGYTF.

The chain recombines TRBV19 with TRBJ1-1; the D is unclear. The V and J ends lost 6 bases and 11 bases respectively, with 19 bases between them. The CDR3 spans 13 residues. CDR1 and CDR2 from the germline V gene are LNHDA and SQIVND (reference sequence). DNA of the CDR3: TGTGCCAGTAGATACATTCTCGGGGATAGGGCTTTCTTT. This translates into CASRYILGDRAFF.

V is TRBV7-9 and J is TRBJ1-1; D unclear. The germline V and J ends were trimmed by 1 base and 0 bases, with 12 bases remaining between them. The CDR3 is 16 amino acids. The germline gives CDR1 SEHNR, CDR2 FQNEAQ (reference sequence). CDR3 amino acids: CASSLEKRHLNTEAFF. CDR3 nucleotide sequence: TGTGCCAGCAGCTTAGAGAAACGGCACTTGAACACTGAAGCTTTCTTT.

The J gene is TRBJ2-7, the V gene TRBV6-5; 7 bases align to TRBD1. Trimming at V came to 6 bases and at J to 1 base, leaving 9 bases not matched to a gene. The germline V gene has CDR1 MNHEY and CDR2 SVGAGI. This CDR3 comprises 15 residues. CDR3 amino acids: CASSRGQPSSYEQYF. CDR3 bases: TGTGCCAGCAGCCGGGGACAGCCCAGTTCCTACGAGCAGTACTTC.

This clonotype was observed a few times. V is TRBV7-2 and J is TRBJ1-5; D is ambiguous. Trimming removed 5 bases from V and 5 bases from J, with 13 bases in between. This CDR3 has 14 residues. Germline CDR1 reads SGHTA; CDR2 reads FQGNSA. CDR3 in amino acids: CASSLRGRDQPQHF. Written as DNA, the CDR3 is TGTGCCAGCAGCCTCCGCGGGAGGGATCAGCCCCAGCATTTT.

This clonotype was observed a handful of times. The genes are TRBV29-1 and TRBJ2-7, with TRBD2 matching over 13 bases. Trimming removed 6 bases from V and 2 bases from J; junction bases left unmatched: 10. This CDR3 has 16 residues. Germline V gene sequence: CDR1 SQVTM, CDR2 ANQGSEA. The CDR3 DNA follows: TGCAGCGTACGAGGACTAGCGGGAGTTGGTACCTACGAGCAGTACTTC. This codes for CSVRGLAGVGTYEQYF.

The sample holds a few counts of this clonotype. The chain uses TRBV20-1 and TRBJ1-5; TRBD1 aligns across 7 bases. The V gene's germline CDR1 is DFQATT and CDR2 SNEGSKA (reference sequence). The CDR3 is 15 residues long. J gave up 0 bases and V 7 bases, and 9 bases lay outside the gene matches. The CDR3 DNA follows: TGCAGTGGTAGCCTAGGGGGCAGTAGCAATCAGCCCCAGCATTTT. Its translation is CSGSLGGSSNQPQHF.

This clonotype was counted between two and nine times. The V and J genes are TRBV27 and TRBJ1-5, with a weak D call TRBD1 (5 bases). Germline assignment: CDR1 MNHEY and CDR2 SMNVEV (reference sequence). The CDR3 length is 14 residues. The germline V and J ends were trimmed by 1 base and 3 bases, with 7 bases remaining between them. CDR3 region: CASSLYGTNQPQHF. Written as DNA, the CDR3 is TGTGCCAGCAGTTTATATGGGACCAATCAGCCCCAGCATTTT.

This clonotype was recorded many times. The junction shows a germline mismatch at one end, possibly a read error. The rearrangement uses TRBV12-3 or TRBV12-4 and TRBJ2-3; 12 bases align to TRBD2. The CDR3 contains 14 residues. CDR3: CASSLAGGLDTQYF. CDR3 DNA sequence: TGTGCCAGCAGTCTAGCGGGGGGGCTGGATACGCAGTATTTT.

The J gene is TRBJ1-1, the V gene TRBV12-3 or TRBV12-4; 7 bases line up with TRBD1. The CDR3 sequence is 17 residues long. Losses at the gene ends were 6 bases for V and 4 bases for J; bases not matched to a gene: 17. In nucleotides, the CDR3 is TGTGCCAGCAGACTCCGGGACAGTTCTCATCGGGGCACTGAAGCTTTCTTT. This codes for CASRLRDSSHRGTEAFF.

In its sample, this clonotype was seen many times. The chain has TRBV27 and TRBJ1-1; 7 nucleotides agree with TRBD1. Germline values: CDR1 MNHEY, CDR2 SMNVEV (reference sequence). The CDR3 has 13 amino acids. J was trimmed by 5 bases and V by 5 bases; bases with no gene match: 5. The chain's CDR3 is CASSITGVTEAFF. CDR3 coding DNA: TGTGCCAGCAGTATAACAGGGGTAACTGAAGCTTTCTTT.

CDR3 sequence reads: CASSPMVSQETQYF. CDR3 nucleotide sequence: TGTGCCAGCTCACCCATGGTATCCCAAGAGACCCAGTACTTC. The chain joins TRBV18 to TRBJ2-5; D gene unclear. Germline CDR1 and CDR2: KGHSH and LQKENI. Trimming removed 3 bases at V and 1 base at J, with 9 bases between. The CDR3 is made up of 14 amino acids.

The rearrangement joins TRBV18 to TRBJ2-7; TRBD1 might be the D (5 bases). The CDR3 has 15 amino acids. Trimming took 2 bases from V and 1 from J, leaving 12 bases between them. Germline assignment: CDR1 KGHSH and CDR2 LQKENI. DNA for the CDR3: TGTGCCAGCTCACCAGTCCAGGGTGGATCCTACGAGCAGTACTTC. Residues: CASSPVQGGSYEQYF.

The CDR3 DNA is TGTGCCAGCAGCTGGATTTTCACAGATACGCAGTATTTT. This encodes CASSWIFTDTQYF. V gene TRBV7-2 combines with J gene TRBJ2-3; D gene uncertain. This CDR3 has 13 residues. Between the trimmed V and J ends, which lost 4 bases and 2 bases, there was a span of 7 bases. The V gene's germline CDR1 is SGHTA and CDR2 FQGNSA.

The chain uses TRBV12-3 or TRBV12-4 and TRBJ1-2; no clear D. Trimming left V 7 bases short and J 4 bases short, with 13 bases between. CDR3 size: 13 residues. CDR3 amino acids: CASIRASGYGYTF. CDR3 DNA sequence: TGTGCCAGCATTAGGGCTTCGGGCTATGGCTACACCTTC.

This clonotype was detected a few times. The chain has TRBV29-1 and TRBJ1-2; TRBD1 matches 7 bases. J was trimmed by 10 bases and V by 7 bases; bases with no gene match: 15. Germline lookup yields CDR1 SQVTM and CDR2 ANQGSEA. This CDR3 has 13 residues. In nucleotides, the CDR3 is TGCAGCGCTGTGACAGGGTCTTCTCTTCTCTACACCTTC. This gives the protein CSAVTGSSLLYTF.

Here the CDR3 DNA reads TGCAGTGCCGAGCGGGGGGATAGCACAGATACGCAGTATTTT. Translating it yields CSAERGDSTDTQYF. This chain connects TRBV20-1 to TRBJ2-3, with 9 bases that match TRBD2. The V gene's germline CDR1 is DFQATT and CDR2 SNEGSKA (reference sequence). The CDR3 has 14 amino acids. Losses at the gene ends were 6 bases for V and 0 bases for J; bases not matched to a gene: 4.

The V call is TRBV20-1, the J call TRBJ2-1; 7 bases fit TRBD1. Germline V gene lookup returns CDR1 DFQATT and CDR2 SNEGSKA (reference sequence). V trimming: 2 bases; J trimming: 5 bases; junction bases outside the gene matches: 6. The CDR3 loop spans 14 amino acids. Here the CDR3 DNA reads TGCAGTGCTAGATTGCGACAGGGACACAATGAGCAGTTCTTC. Its translation is CSARLRQGHNEQFF.

The J gene is TRBJ2-1, the V gene TRBV7-2, with a possible D match to TRBD1 (6 bases). The CDR3 contains 14 residues. Germline CDR1 is SGHTA and CDR2 is FQGNSA. V was shortened by 4 bases and J by 0 bases, with 7 bases between the two germline ends. The CDR3 region is CASSWGRSYNEQFF. The CDR3, as DNA: TGTGCCAGCAGCTGGGGGCGCTCCTACAATGAGCAGTTCTTC.

The chain joins TRBV20-1 to TRBJ1-3; D unresolved. With 5 bases removed from V and 5 bases from J, the gap between germline ends came to 13 bases. This CDR3 region has 13 residues. CDR1 DFQATT and CDR2 SNEGSKA come from the germline V gene (reference sequence). The CDR3 nucleotides are TGCAGTGCTCGCGAGAACGCCAGAAACACCATATATTTT. Translated, it gives CSARENARNTIYF.

The chain has TRBV5-6 and TRBJ2-2; 14 bases align to TRBD2. The V gene end was trimmed by 2 bases and the J gene end by 4 bases; junction bases not matched to a gene: 7. The CDR3 extends over 18 amino acids. The V gene's germline CDR1 is SGHDT and CDR2 YYEEEE. The CDR3 DNA is TGTGCCAGCAGCTTCGGGACTAGCGGGGGAAGATTCACCGGGGAGCTGTTTTTT. Translating gives CASSFGTSGGRFTGELFF.

The V gene is TRBV20-1, the J gene TRBJ1-3; no clear D gene. The CDR3 totals 16 residues. Trimming took 2 bases from V and 1 from J, leaving 15 bases between them. Germline V lookup: CDR1 DFQATT, CDR2 SNEGSKA (reference sequence). The DNA of the CDR3 is TGCAGTGCTAGATTTGCTCCATCTATTTCTGGAAACACCATATATTTT. Its protein is CSARFAPSISGNTIYF.